The clone carrying this TCR beta chain was detected only a few times. This CDR3 contains 14 residues. From germline, CDR1 is SQVTM and CDR2 ANQGSEA. V shed 5 bases, J shed 6 bases, and the junction held 4 bases outside the gene matches. This sample is drawn from a study of patients and donors after allogeneic stem cell transplantation. TCRdb reanalysed the RT-PCR reads using MiXCR and keeps one entry per CDR3 protein. The table includes some 880,000 distinct CDR3 sequences, approximately 18% detected once. The TCR originated in a human donor who was either an allogeneic HSCT recipient or a stem cell or donor lymphocyte infusion donor (not recorded which). It is not recorded whose cells these are; they may come from a transplant donor. The specimen was blood, either unsorted or a sorted T cell fraction (not recorded which). The chain recombines TRBV29-1 with TRBJ2-2; TRBD1 matches at 12 bases. The CDR3 is CSVTGQGAAGELFF. The CDR3 DNA follows: TGCAGCGTTACGGGACAGGGGGCGGCCGGGGAGCTGTTTTTT.